These T cell receptor beta chains were read from a single sample in a study of blood T cell repertoires in COVID-19. This table comes from immunoSEQ multiplex PCR, and its TCRdb copy is limited to in-frame clones, with some not included. The sample gives 60,000 to 80,000 clones, more than 80% of which show up once; 1.3% is in the top ten. Material for sequencing was peripheral blood. The receptors were gathered from an elderly woman with acute or convalescent COVID-19. Each CDR3 is given with its conserved first and last residue. A D gene is named only where the DNA matches it firmly. Clone size is stated in some rows and not others, as once, few, many or a class when expanded.

d_gene	abundance	v_gene	j_gene	CDR3aa	CDR3nt
-	-	TRBV5-1	TRBJ2-2	CASQENPDTGELFF	TGCGCCAGCCAGGAAAACCCCGACACCGGGGAGCTGTTTTTT
-	-	TRBV5-5	TRBJ2-1	CASRVTMGLSNEQFF	TGTGCCAGCAGGGTCACGATGGGGCTGTCGAATGAGCAGTTCTTC
-	-	TRBV7-2	TRBJ2-1	CASSPRRGRGNEQFF	TGTGCCAGCAGCCCGCGGCGGGGGCGGGGGAATGAGCAGTTCTTC
-	once	TRBV12-3/TRBV12-4	TRBJ1-1	CASLMRHGTEAFF	TGTGCCAGCTTAATGAGGCATGGTACTGAAGCTTTCTTT
-	-	TRBV19	TRBJ1-4	CASSNNRARVEKLFF	TGTGCCAGTAGTAACAACAGGGCTAGGGTTGAAAAACTGTTTTTT
-	-	TRBV7-6	TRBJ1-3	CASNPSGSSGNTIYF	TGTGCCAGCAACCCTTCGGGGAGTTCTGGAAACACCATATATTTT
-	-	TRBV5-1	TRBJ2-7	CASSFGAGTSYEQYF	TGCGCCAGCAGCTTTGGGGCGGGAACATCCTACGAGCAGTACTTC
TRBD2	-	TRBV30	TRBJ2-5	CAWTRAGTKETQYF	TGTGCCTGGACCCGGGCAGGGACTAAAGAGACCCAGTACTTC
-	once	TRBV3-1/TRBV3-2	TRBJ2-4	CASSQEASTNIQYF	TGTGCCAGCAGCCAAGAGGCTAGCACAAACATTCAGTACTTC
-	once	TRBV3-1/TRBV3-2	TRBJ2-1	CASSVRDQGGEQFF	TGTGCCAGCAGCGTCCGGGACCAAGGAGGGGAGCAGTTCTTC
-	-	TRBV7-2	TRBJ1-4	CASSRDPNEKLFF	TGTGCCAGCAGCCGGGATCCTAATGAAAAACTGTTTTTT
-	once	TRBV19	TRBJ2-2	CASSIDPVTANTGELFF	TGTGCCAGTAGTATAGATCCCGTGACAGCTAACACCGGGGAGCTGTTTTTT
-	-	TRBV5-1	TRBJ2-3	CASSLAVLPAGGTDTQYF	TGCGCCAGCAGCTTGGCCGTCTTGCCCGCAGGGGGCACAGATACGCAGTATTTT
-	-	TRBV5-6	TRBJ1-2	CASSPLLRGDGYGYTF	TGTGCCAGCAGCCCCCTCCTAAGGGGCGACGGCTATGGCTACACCTTC
TRBD2	-	TRBV7-2	TRBJ2-1	CASSLGARASGNYNEQFF	TGTGCCAGCAGCTTGGGAGCCCGAGCTAGCGGGAACTACAATGAGCAGTTCTTC
-	-	TRBV5-1	TRBJ1-4	CASSLHGPSDEKLFF	TGCGCCAGCAGCTTGCATGGTCCGAGTGATGAAAAACTGTTTTTT
-	-	TRBV30	TRBJ1-4	CAWNLGEGANEKLFF	TGTGCCTGGAACCTAGGGGAGGGGGCTAATGAAAAACTGTTTTTT
TRBD1	-	TRBV19	TRBJ1-4	CASSLGQGQEKLFF	TGTGCCAGTAGCCTGGGACAGGGGCAAGAAAAACTGTTTTTT
TRBD1	-	TRBV14	TRBJ2-7	CASRPRGQSYEQYF	TGTGCCAGCAGACCTCGGGGACAGTCCTACGAGCAGTACTTC
-	-	TRBV5-1	TRBJ1-1	CASSLVGDNTEAFF	TGCGCCAGCAGCTTGGTCGGGGATAACACTGAAGCTTTCTTT
-	-	TRBV7-2	TRBJ2-2	CASSRSIGAGELFF	TGTGCCAGCAGCCGCTCCATAGGAGCGGGGGAGCTGTTTTTT
-	-	TRBV5-1	TRBJ1-1	CASRGQANTEAFF	TGCGCCAGCAGGGGACAAGCGAACACTGAAGCTTTCTTT
TRBD1	-	TRBV7-9	TRBJ1-6	CASSKNRGQGAWSSPLHF	TGTGCCAGCAGCAAAAATCGGGGACAGGGGGCATGGAGTTCACCCCTCCACTTT
TRBD1	-	TRBV12-3/TRBV12-4	TRBJ1-2	CASSSDRAHGYTF	TGTGCCAGCAGTTCCGACAGGGCCCATGGCTACACCTTC
TRBD1	-	TRBV6-1	TRBJ2-5	CASHTGGPQETQYF	TGTGCCAGCCACACAGGGGGACCTCAAGAGACCCAGTACTTC
TRBD2	-	TRBV7-9	TRBJ2-1	CASGPGLARDEQFF	TGTGCCAGCGGACCGGGACTAGCGAGAGATGAGCAGTTCTTC
-	-	TRBV19	TRBJ2-2	CASSRSVVETGELFF	TGTGCCAGTAGTAGGTCCGTCGTGGAGACCGGGGAGCTGTTTTTT
-	-	TRBV5-1	TRBJ2-4	CASSLDVGVTKNIQYF	TGCGCCAGCAGCTTGGACGTCGGGGTCACCAAAAACATTCAGTACTTC
-	-	TRBV27	TRBJ2-7	CASSSPARASSYEQYF	TGTGCCAGCAGTTCCCCCGCGCGGGCGAGCTCCTACGAGCAGTACTTC
TRBD2	once	TRBV4-1	TRBJ2-1	CASSPVERGSYNEQFF	TGCGCCAGCAGCCCAGTCGAGCGGGGCTCCTACAATGAGCAGTTCTTC
-	-	TRBV19	TRBJ1-5	CASSRGAGGQPQHF	TGTGCCAGTAGTAGGGGGGCGGGAGGTCAGCCCCAGCATTTT
TRBD1	-	TRBV9	TRBJ1-1	CASSPRTGALLGTEAFF	TGTGCCAGCAGCCCTCGGACAGGGGCGCTTTTAGGCACTGAAGCTTTCTTT
-	-	TRBV3-1/TRBV3-2	TRBJ1-3	CASSQDLRGFGNTIYF	TGTGCCAGCAGCCAAGATTTAAGGGGCTTTGGAAACACCATATATTTT
TRBD1	-	TRBV12-3/TRBV12-4	TRBJ1-2	CASRRDRATEYTF	TGTGCCAGCAGACGGGACAGGGCAACCGAATACACCTTC
-	few	TRBV7-6	TRBJ1-5	CASSLAVSPNNQPQHF	TGTGCCAGCAGCTTAGCGGTGTCACCTAACAATCAGCCCCAGCATTTT
TRBD1	-	TRBV28	TRBJ1-5	CASSAPPGTVNQPQHF	TGTGCCAGCAGTGCCCCCCCCGGGACAGTGAATCAGCCCCAGCATTTT
-	-	TRBV30	TRBJ1-1	CAWSVEWGRGYTEAFF	TGTGCCTGGAGTGTCGAGTGGGGGCGCGGGTACACTGAAGCTTTCTTT
-	-	TRBV3-1/TRBV3-2	TRBJ1-4	CASSPSRRNEKLFF	TGTGCCAGCAGCCCAAGTCGCAGAAATGAAAAACTGTTTTTT
TRBD1	-	TRBV29-1	TRBJ1-4	CSVEAGTGTEKLFF	TGCAGCGTTGAAGCCGGGACAGGAACCGAAAAACTGTTTTTT
-	-	TRBV12-3/TRBV12-4	TRBJ2-3	CASRESGYTQYF	TGTGCCAGTCGGGAGTCAGGATATACGCAGTATTTT
TRBD2	-	TRBV11-2	TRBJ2-1	CASSLEAGGREQFF	TGTGCCAGCAGCTTAGAAGCGGGAGGGCGCGAGCAGTTCTTC
-	-	TRBV30	TRBJ1-3	CAWSAWVGANTIYF	TGTGCCTGGAGTGCTTGGGTGGGGGCAAACACCATATATTTT
TRBD1	-	TRBV6-5	TRBJ2-5	CASSYGDRARETQYF	TGTGCCAGCAGTTACGGGGACAGGGCAAGGGAGACCCAGTACTTC
-	-	TRBV7-9	TRBJ1-5	CASSLGRGAGDQPQHF	TGTGCCAGCAGCTTAGGCCGCGGTGCAGGGGATCAGCCCCAGCATTTT
-	-	TRBV3-1/TRBV3-2	TRBJ2-7	CASSYTRGGHEQYF	TGTGCCAGCAGTTACACGAGGGGGGGCCACGAGCAGTACTTC
TRBD1	-	TRBV6-4	TRBJ1-2	CASRTTGGEGYTF	TGTGCCAGCAGAACGACAGGGGGAGAAGGCTACACCTTC
TRBD2	-	TRBV7-9	TRBJ2-1	CASSPQTGAGGTYNEQFF	TGTGCCAGCAGCCCACAGACGGGCGCGGGGGGGACGTACAATGAGCAGTTCTTC
-	few	TRBV6-5	TRBJ2-1	CASSPRGSSYNEQFF	TGTGCCAGCAGTCCACGGGGGAGCTCCTACAATGAGCAGTTCTTC
TRBD1	-	TRBV6-4	TRBJ2-1	CASSGQGAGEQFF	TGTGCCAGCAGTGGACAGGGGGCCGGTGAGCAGTTCTTC
-	-	TRBV19	TRBJ2-5	CASSIRRDQETQYF	TGTGCCAGTAGTATCCGCAGGGACCAAGAGACCCAGTACTTC
TRBD2	-	TRBV6-4	TRBJ2-1	CASSEGSSGKNEQFF	TGTGCCAGCAGTGAAGGGTCTAGCGGGAAAAATGAGCAGTTCTTC
-	-	TRBV7-2	TRBJ2-2	CASRPGGTNTGELFF	TGTGCCAGCAGGCCCGGCGGAACCAACACCGGGGAGCTGTTTTTT
TRBD2	-	TRBV28	TRBJ2-1	CASSFNSGGPNEQFF	TGTGCCAGCAGTTTCAATAGCGGGGGCCCCAATGAGCAGTTCTTC